Sequencing of this TCR beta chain was carried out in a study of T-cell memory formation after mild COVID-19. The germline V gene has CDR1 SQVTM and CDR2 ANQGSEA. V was trimmed by 5 bases and J by 5 bases, leaving 15 bases between them. The CDR3 totals 13 residues. Study findings and constraints: Second-wave clones with a day 37 peak had unconfirmed SARS-CoV-2 specificity. The pre-infection memory compartment contained some responding clones, suggesting cross-reactive memory joined.

There are a few counts of this clonotype. The antigen is unknown. Using constant-segment primers, 5'RACE produced TCR alpha and TCR beta cDNA libraries carrying sample barcodes and UMIs. MiXCR, applied by TCRdb to the 5' RACE reads, yields one record per CDR3 protein. The sample yields 500,000 to 650,000 distinct CDR3 sequences, about 22% seen once. This sequence joins TRBV29-1 and TRBJ1-2; D ambiguous. The source of this sequence is an adult woman who had mild COVID-19 (a few samples of this study predate the infection). Cell type and time point are not known. Sequencing was carried out using PBMCs or a T cell subset sorted from them (not recorded which). DNA for the CDR3: TGCAGCGTTCAAGGAGGGTCCCTTTATGGCTACACCTTC. Amino acids: CSVQGGSLYGYTF.